A single sample is the source of the 3 T cell receptor beta chains below, sequenced in a study of T cells in localized non-small cell lung cancer. Assay used: immunoSEQ multiplex PCR; TCRdb lists only in-frame clones, some missing. Of some 80,000 clones listed, 84% are singletons. The sequenced sample was peripheral blood, obtained before any cancer treatment. Source of these receptors: a man aged 40-75 years with stage I lung adenocarcinoma.

The sample holds one count of this clone. V is TRBV7-9 and J is TRBJ2-1, with D tentatively TRBD1 or TRBD2 (6 bases each). The ends were cut back, 3 bases at V and 8 bases at J, with 20 bases in the middle. The V gene's germline CDR1 is SEHNR and CDR2 FQNEAQ (reference sequence). The CDR3 is 16 residues long. The CDR3 bases are TGTGCCAGCAGCTTGGCCGGAGGGGGTCCTCGGGATGAGCAGTTCTTC. It codes for CASSLAGGGPRDEQFF.

This chain connects TRBV5-6 to TRBJ2-4; D may be TRBD1 or TRBD2 (5 bases each). Per the germline V gene, CDR1 is SGHDT and CDR2 is YYEEEE. Trimming pared 2 bases from V and 10 bases from J, leaving 16 bases between. CDR3 length equals 14 residues. This CDR3 reads CASSLSGTNRIQYF. As DNA, the CDR3 is TGTGCCAGCAGCTTATCCGGGACGAATAGGATTCAGTACTTC.

The J gene is TRBJ1-1, the V gene TRBV6-1; no clear D. The CDR3 is 15 residues long. V lost 1 base and J lost 3, with 12 bases in between. Germline V gene sequence: CDR1 MNHNS, CDR2 SASEGT. The chain's CDR3 is CASSEDGVFDTEAFF. CDR3 in DNA: TGTGCCAGCAGTGAAGACGGCGTATTCGACACTGAAGCTTTCTTT.